This TCR beta chain was captured in a study of cytomegalovirus exposure and HLA in healthy donors (dated by TCRdb to about 2017). With regard to the full study: An earlier analysis of 587 of the donors reported over 250 Gb of sequence data and 90 million to 120 million unique TCR beta sequences obtained from 180 million or so T cells. An early release that covered about 600 HLA-typed donors contained about 300 gigabases of sequencing data and around 85 million unique TCR sequences. Among the roughly 400 genotyped donors, 75% to 90% belonged to the genetic ancestry cluster associated with self-reported Caucasian donors. The study aimed to test whether cataloging public T cell receptors could reveal signatures of past pathogen exposure. The T cell repertoires of about 700 subjects were profiled by immunosequencing and related to cytomegalovirus serostatus. Besides the first cohort of 500 to 700 subjects, a separate validation cohort made up of some 110 different subjects was used. The study combined high-throughput TCR immunosequencing, statistical association of individual TCRs with disease status, and machine learning to predict cytomegalovirus infection status. To study patterns of TCR occurrence, a later analysis re-analyzed previously published TCR beta repertoires from hundreds of donors and added high-resolution HLA genotyping. The later analysis used no new phenotypic data to find candidate immune exposures, relying instead on TCR beta sequences and their occurrence across donors. An earlier analysis of some 500 of the donors applied high-throughput TCR beta sequencing to assess whether each TCR beta V gene segment acted as functional or pseudogenic. Donor age, sex, ethnicity and CMV serostatus were compiled alongside the repertoire data. Genome-wide SNP genotypes for about three fifths of the 666 donors were used in a later genetic analysis, which treated that subset as a discovery cohort. All discovery cohort repertoires had been generated using a single sequencing platform. HLA typing covered class I and class II loci at four-digit resolution. The number of donors typed differed by locus, with 629-630 for A, B, C, DRB1 and DQB1, around 500 for DQA1, 600 to 610 for DPA1, and 400 to 490 for DPB1. Five DR-DQ haplotypes were handled as single units for association and clustering because linkage in the cohort was strong. On average, around 240,000 unique TCR beta nucleotide sequences were sequenced per donor among some 430 genotyped donors of the cohort, with roughly 20% of those sequences being non-productive. What the authors observed across the whole study: A group of highly shared sequence variants was considered likely to be a technical artifact of the sequencing pipeline. Three of the identified cytomegalovirus-associated TCR beta chains were confirmed in vitro to be specific for cytomegalovirus antigens. While some public TCRs were present in many individuals, most TCR sequences turned up only very rarely across donors. In a later analysis, the rate of TCR association differed among HLA loci, with DRB1 alleles having the most associated TCRs and HLA-C alleles having the fewest. V-gene and J-gene trimming of TCR beta chains was associated with a missense DCLRE1C variant in a later genetic analysis, and the association was replicated in an independent cohort. Some 16 rarely observed V segments, including chromosome 9 orphons, were excluded from the earlier analysis of approximately 600 of the donors because counts were too low. Cytomegalovirus status was reported to be diagnosed by the classifier with high specificity and sensitivity in both the original and validation cohorts. A further reported finding was that TCR beta sequences accurately predicted the HLA-A and HLA-B alleles for most subjects in the first cohort. For the cohort, immune exposure information was limited to CMV serostatus. Correlated functional status among segregating V segments might reflect linkage disequilibrium, but an unknown experimental factor could not be ruled out. A later analysis found that most CMV-associated TCR beta chains appeared HLA-restricted, with HLA associations seemingly driven largely by CMV exposure. Compared with equally common non-associated chains, HLA-associated TCR beta chains in a later analysis were more clonally expanded and had lower generation probabilities. In a later genetic analysis, fewer N-insertions in productive TCRs were reported among donors in an Asian-associated ancestry cluster than the roughly 670-donor mean. The authors suggested that the approach could potentially be extended to other disease states and immunological phenotypes. A later analysis associated approximately 17,000 TCR beta sequences with specific HLA alleles at a false discovery rate of 0.05. An earlier analysis of 450 to 750 of the donors showed that most TCR beta V segments appeared in productive rearrangements either about 90% or about 30% of the time, which broadly matched IMGT annotations. Several of the top co-occurrence clusters appeared to be linked to parvovirus B19, influenza, CMV and Epstein-Barr virus, according to a later analysis. In this cohort, only TCR beta chains were sequenced, and detectable features were limited by the absence of alpha or paired-chain data. Because some donors lacked HLA typing at each locus, the association tests relied only on the typed subset. Strong co-occurrence of HLA alleles, especially DR and DQ, made assigning TCR associations to individual alleles difficult. Sequencing depth was assumed to be roughly uniform across donors in the presence/absence analyses, though that assumption may not hold. In the study, 150 to 200 TCR beta chains were listed as associated with cytomegalovirus.

Library construction relied on the immunoSEQ multiplex PCR assay. For the multiplex PCR, a mixture combining 60 forward primers for TCR Vbeta segments and 13 reverse primers for TCR Jbeta segments was used. The CDR3 region of rearranged TCR beta genes was amplified from genomic DNA with a multiplex PCR assay. The Illumina HiSeq System was used to sequence the amplified TCR beta libraries as 87-base-pair reads. As for how the authors treated the data: In a later analysis, roughly 80 million unique TCR beta chains were counted across the roughly 670 repertoires, and approximately 11 million of these chains were shared by at least two donors. A nearest-neighbor algorithm error-corrected the raw reads and collapsed the reads into unique sequences, merging closely related sequences to remove PCR and sequencing errors. Alignment of CDR3 sequences to IMGT reference sequences was used to assign V, D and J gene segments. For a sequence to be retained, at least a six-nucleotide match to both a V gene segment and a J gene segment was required. A rearrangement was called productive if the CDR3 had no stop codons and remained in frame with V and J, and every other rearrangement was called non-productive. CDR3 was defined according to IMGT convention as the region running from the second conserved V-encoded cysteine to the conserved J-encoded phenylalanine. The earlier analysis of about 530 of the donors excluded any sequence lacking an unambiguous match to a single V gene segment. An earlier analysis of 450 to 650 of the donors called V segments functional above 56.7% productive rearrangements and segregating when the between-donor standard deviation exceeded 5%. A statistical classification framework was developed to diagnose cytomegalovirus status using the catalog of TCR beta chain sequences. In a later analysis, V and J genes were assigned by comparing TCR nucleotide sequences against IMGT/GENE-DB human TR gene sequences. The TCRdist pipeline was used in a later analysis to assign CDR3 sequences and most-parsimonious VDJ recombination scenarios. In a later analysis, every TCR beta chain was defined by the combination of its CDR3 amino acid sequence and its V-gene family, and reads without a unique V-gene family were dropped. As a way to deal with suspected cross-contamination and a sequencing artifact, a later analysis dropped roughly 600 nucleotide sequences that were highly shared and had low generation probability. A later analysis calculated a clonal expansion index for each public chain from normalized within-repertoire ranks of inferred template counts. Generation probabilities in a later analysis came from a VDJ recombination model fitted to out-of-frame rearrangements, and those results were checked against IGoR. In a later analysis, TCR-TCR, TCR-HLA and TCR-CMV co-occurrence was scored with hypergeometric tests, and a repertoire-size bias correction was applied to TCR pairs. To estimate false discovery rates, a later analysis permuted the HLA or CMV assignments 20 times. In a later analysis, co-occurring TCRs were grouped with DBSCAN, and TCRdist sequence similarity was added when clustering was performed within HLA-allele-positive subsets. For co-occurrence clustering, repertoires with fewer than 30,000 or more than 120,000 public chains were excluded, along with 4 to 6 repertoires with anomalous nucleotide sharing. TCRdb carries this immuneACCESS record with in-frame sequences only. Its versions omit some clonotypes, under half of them owing to an unresolved V gene in the studies checked, with the rest unexplained. V, J and clone size reflect that table, while D and trimming were determined from the DNA. This sample gives about 97,000 clones in total; around 80% of them show up just once. Under 5.5% of the sample rests with the top ten.

The cohort comprised around 690 healthy bone marrow donors. At the time of sampling, every cohort member was nominally healthy, though immune exposures that went unrecorded were likely present. The donor was CMV seropositive and belonged to the group of 270 or so seropositive cohort members. Every donor gave a peripheral blood sample, and the peripheral blood mononuclear cells from that sample were used for TCR beta sequencing. Genomic DNA extraction from the blood cell samples was performed with the Qiagen DNeasy Blood Extraction Kit. On this clone itself: Its antigen remains unidentified. No per-base quality is available; no much larger clone lies one base away.

The material sequenced was PBMCs. This receptor was obtained from a man in his forties or fifties in good health and CMV-seropositive.

The nucleotide sequence is given as TGTGCAAAAAGGGAGGGGGATACGCAGTATTTT. Its protein product is CAKREGDTQYF. Here the chain combines TRBV5-6 and TRBJ2-3; 7 bases in between match TRBD2. Via the germline V gene, CDR1 is SGHDT and CDR2 YYEEEE. Including the terminal cysteine and phenylalanine, the CDR3 comprises 11 residues. Only the CDR3 part of the read is kept: 33 bases, read in frame from the first base.